This record covers a single TCR beta chain. No antigen is known for it. No base qualities exist here, and no much larger clone lies one base off it. Relative to germline, V is 0 bases shorter and J is 5 bases shorter, with 7 bases between their ends. From its cysteine to its phenylalanine, the CDR3 spans 13 amino acids. CDR3 DNA only is kept here, 39 bases in frame from base 1. CDR1 and CDR2, per the germline V gene, are SGDLS and YYNGEE. TCRbeta CDR3 regions were amplified from genomic DNA using the immunoSEQ Assay, a bias-controlled multiplex PCR. On the authors' methods: The number of nucleated cells in each sample was estimated by amplification of reference gene primers within the assay. Sequence reads were collapsed and filtered to measure the absolute abundance of every unique TCRbeta CDR3 rearrangement. Productive Simpson clonality was computed per sample as the square root of Simpson's diversity index over productive rearrangements. TCRdb limited this immuneACCESS table to in-frame rearrangements with V and J called. A share of clones is missing; checked studies link under half to unresolved V genes, and the rest is unexplained. V, J and clone size derive from that table, while D and trimming were established from the DNA sequence. Counted in this sample were about 120,000 clones; roughly 90% of them appeared once. The top ten clones comprise about 18% of the sample.

Whole blood was collected in K2EDTA tubes by collaborating institutions according to the institutions' own protocols. Collaborator samples were shipped for TCRbeta analysis as frozen whole blood, isolated PBMCs, or DNA extracted from either sample type. This record belongs to a study of blood T cell repertoires in COVID-19 (dated by TCRdb to 2019 to 2021). A note on the overall study: Samples from collaborators originated in the United States, Italy and Spain and spanned both the acute and convalescent phases of COVID-19. The material from the prospective study consisted of cDNA or gDNA derived from T cells, B-cell-depleted T cells, or PBMCs. The dataset comprised deeply sampled blood TCRbeta repertoires from subjects exposed to, actively infected with, or recovered from COVID-19. A freely available public database, intended as a resource for researchers studying the immune response to SARS-CoV-2, is where the repertoires were released. The samples were drawn from the first 160 participants of the ongoing ImmuneRACE study and from 950 to 1,500 subjects provided by 6 global collaborators. Sample metadata almost always included a de-identified subject ID, COVID-19 status, age in years and sex. Where available, HLA class I and class II types were taken from metadata supplied by the sample provider and were not determined by assay-based typing. General findings and caveats noted by the study authors: How much clinical and demographic metadata was included differed by source and by participant, and the metadata was provided uncurated.

Rearrangement joined TRBV9 to TRBJ2-3; a tentative D call is TRBD2 (5 bases match). The sequenced sample consisted of peripheral blood. The TCR comes from a human donor with acute or convalescent COVID-19. The donor label of this sample is uncertain. The CDR3 amino acid sequence is: CASSVGGEDTQYF. The DNA sequence follows: TGTGCCAGCAGCGTAGGGGGAGAAGATACGCAGTATTTT. Where the CDR3 stops, the reference TRBV9 and TRBJ2-3 genes take over; the full variable domain is DSGVTQTPKHLITATGQRVTLRCSPRSGDLSVYWYQQSLDQGLQFLIQYYNGEERAKGNILERFSAQQFPDLHSELNLSSLELGDSALYFCASSVGGEDTQYFGPGTRLTVL.